A single sample is the source of the 3 T cell receptor beta chains below, sequenced in a study of T-cell memory formation after mild COVID-19. TCRdb re-called the 5' RACE reads through MiXCR, storing one row per CDR3 protein. The data hold 580,000 or so distinct CDR3 sequences, with roughly 17% observed a single time. Sequenced input: PBMCs or a T cell subset sorted from them (not recorded which). The receptors were gathered from an adult woman who had mild COVID-19 (a few samples of this study predate the infection). Cell type and time point are not known.

The rearrangement links TRBV5-1 to TRBJ2-7, with 7 bases aligning to TRBD2. The CDR3 totals 15 residues. Germline trimming cut 4 bases from V and 2 bases from J; bases unmatched to any gene: 9. Germline lookup yields CDR1 SGHRS and CDR2 YFSETQ. The CDR3 bases are TGCGCCAGCAGCCCGACTTGGCGGGGGACCTACGAGCAGTACTTC. Its translation is CASSPTWRGTYEQYF. Full variable domain (rest looked up from reference TRBV5-1 and TRBJ2-7): KAGVTQTPRYLIKTRGQQVTLSCSPISGHRSVSWYQQTPGQGLQFLFEYFSETQRNKGNFPGRFSGRQFSNSRSEMNVSTLELGDSALYLCASSPTWRGTYEQYFGPGTRLTVT.

The table lists this clonotype with many counts. The chain uses TRBV7-9 and TRBJ1-4; D might be TRBD1 (5 bases). This CDR3 spans 14 amino acids. The V end lost 2 bases, the J end lost 8 bases, and 12 bases lay between the germline ends. Germline V gene data show CDR1 as SEHNR and CDR2 as FQNEAQ (reference sequence). In DNA, the CDR3 is TGTGCCAGCAGCTTACGGGGGTTTGGCGAAAAACTGTTTTTT. Encoded protein: CASSLRGFGEKLFF.

This clonotype appeared a few times. This chain uses TRBV19 with TRBJ2-3; D may match TRBD1 or TRBD2 (5 bases each). The V and J ends lost 10 bases and 6 bases respectively, with 11 bases between them. The CDR3 contains 11 residues. CDR1 LNHDA and CDR2 SQIVND come from the germline V gene (reference sequence). CDR3 sequence reads: CATRWGDTQYF. CDR3 DNA: TGTGCCACCAGGTGGGGGGATACGCAGTATTTT.